This T cell receptor (beta chain) derives from a study of identical twins. Overall study findings and caveats: Excess low generation probability was seen in twin-shared out-of-frame alpha sequences. Invariant T cells like MAIT and iNKT could partly confound the zero-insertion analyses.

Healthy Caucasians were all of the donors. A universal primer site came from template switching; cDNA carried unique molecular identifiers. Each CDR3 protein is one row after TCRdb ran MiXCR on the 5' RACE reads. This table has about 240,000 distinct CDR3 sequences, more than 9% appearing once. As for this clonotype: Its target is not known.

Trimming cost V 6 bases and J 3 bases, with 14 bases left between them. The CDR3 is 13 residues long. CDR1 DFQATT and CDR2 SNEGSKA come from the germline V gene (reference sequence). Material: memory T cells sorted from blood. This receptor was taken from a man aged 50-59 years in good health. The gene calls are TRBV20-1 and TRBJ2-5; D unresolved. CDR3 loop: CSAGRKLKETQYF. CDR3 in DNA: TGCAGTGCCGGACGGAAATTAAAAGAGACCCAGTACTTC.